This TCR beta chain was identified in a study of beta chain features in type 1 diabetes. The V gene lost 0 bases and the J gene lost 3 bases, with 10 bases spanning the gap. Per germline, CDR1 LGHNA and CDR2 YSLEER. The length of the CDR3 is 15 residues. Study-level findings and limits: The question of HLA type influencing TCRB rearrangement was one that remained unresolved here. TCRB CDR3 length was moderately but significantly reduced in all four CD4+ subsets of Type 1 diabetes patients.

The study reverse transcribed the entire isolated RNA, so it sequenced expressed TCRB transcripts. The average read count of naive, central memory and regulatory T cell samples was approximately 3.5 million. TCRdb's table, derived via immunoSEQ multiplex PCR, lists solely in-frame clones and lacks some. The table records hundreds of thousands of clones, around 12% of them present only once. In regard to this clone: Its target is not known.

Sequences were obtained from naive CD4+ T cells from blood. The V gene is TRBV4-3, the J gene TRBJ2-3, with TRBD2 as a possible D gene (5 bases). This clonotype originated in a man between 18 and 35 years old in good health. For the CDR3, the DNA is TGCGCCAGCAGCCAAGAGGGTGAGGGTACAGATACGCAGTATTTT. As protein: CASSQEGEGTDTQYF.